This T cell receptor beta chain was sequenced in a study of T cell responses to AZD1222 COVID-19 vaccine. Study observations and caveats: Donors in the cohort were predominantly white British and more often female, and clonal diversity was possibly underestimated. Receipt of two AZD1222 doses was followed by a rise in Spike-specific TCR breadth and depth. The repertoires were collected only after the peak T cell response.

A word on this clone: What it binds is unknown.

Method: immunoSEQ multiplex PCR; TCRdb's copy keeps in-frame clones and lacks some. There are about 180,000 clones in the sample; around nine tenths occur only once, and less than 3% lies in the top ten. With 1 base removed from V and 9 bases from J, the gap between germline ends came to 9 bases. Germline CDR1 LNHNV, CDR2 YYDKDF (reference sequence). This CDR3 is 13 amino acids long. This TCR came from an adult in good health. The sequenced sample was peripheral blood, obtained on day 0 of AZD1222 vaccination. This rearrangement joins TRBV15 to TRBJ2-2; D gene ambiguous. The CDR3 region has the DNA TGTGCCACCAGCAGAGGGACGGGTAGGGAGCTGTTTTTT. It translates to CATSRGTGRELFF. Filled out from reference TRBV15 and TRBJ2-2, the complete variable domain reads DAMVIQNPRYQVTQFGKPVTLSCSQTLNHNVMYWYQQKSSQAPKLLFHYYDKDFNNEADTPDNFQSRRPNTSFCFLDIRSPGLGDTAMYLCATSRGTGRELFFGEGSRLTVL.